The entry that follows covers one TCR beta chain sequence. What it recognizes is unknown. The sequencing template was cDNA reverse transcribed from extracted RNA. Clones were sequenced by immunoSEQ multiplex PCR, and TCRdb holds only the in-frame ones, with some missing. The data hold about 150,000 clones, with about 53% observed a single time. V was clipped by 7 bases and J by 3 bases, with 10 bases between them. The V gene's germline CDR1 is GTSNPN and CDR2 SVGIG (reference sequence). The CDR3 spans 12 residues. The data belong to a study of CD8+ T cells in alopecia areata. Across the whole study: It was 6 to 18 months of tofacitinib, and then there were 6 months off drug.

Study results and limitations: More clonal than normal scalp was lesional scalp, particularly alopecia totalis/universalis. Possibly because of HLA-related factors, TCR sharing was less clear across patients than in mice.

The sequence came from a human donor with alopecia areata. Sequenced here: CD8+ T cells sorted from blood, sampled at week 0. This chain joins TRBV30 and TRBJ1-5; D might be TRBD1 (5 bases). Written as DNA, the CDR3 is TGTGCCTTGGGGGATGTCAATCAGCCCCAGCATTTT. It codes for CALGDVNQPQHF.